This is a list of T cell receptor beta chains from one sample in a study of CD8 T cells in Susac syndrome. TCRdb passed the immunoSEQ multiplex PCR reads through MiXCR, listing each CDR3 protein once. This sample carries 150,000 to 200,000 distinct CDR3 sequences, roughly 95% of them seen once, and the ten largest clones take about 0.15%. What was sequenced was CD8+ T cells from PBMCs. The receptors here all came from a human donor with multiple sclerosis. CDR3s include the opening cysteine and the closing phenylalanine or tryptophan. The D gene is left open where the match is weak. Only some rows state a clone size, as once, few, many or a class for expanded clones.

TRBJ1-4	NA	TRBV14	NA	CASPGQRTKLFF	TGTGCCAGCCCCGGACAGCGTACAAAACTGTTTTTT
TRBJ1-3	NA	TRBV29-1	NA	CSVGGGSDSGNTIYF	TGCAGCGTCGGCGGGGGGTCGGACTCTGGAAACACCATATATTTT
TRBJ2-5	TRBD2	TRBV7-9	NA	CASSLVRGQETQYF	TGTGCCAGCAGCTTGGTGCGGGGGCAAGAGACCCAGTACTTC
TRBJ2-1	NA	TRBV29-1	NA	CSVSPQSSYNEQFF	TGCAGCGTTTCCCCCCAGAGCTCCTACAATGAGCAGTTCTTC
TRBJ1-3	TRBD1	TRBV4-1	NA	CASSYRDSGNTIYF	TGCGCCAGCAGCTACAGGGACAGCGGAAACACCATATATTTT
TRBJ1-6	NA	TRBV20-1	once	CSARFRESLSPLHF	TGCAGTGCTAGATTCAGGGAATCTCTTTCACCCCTCCACTTT
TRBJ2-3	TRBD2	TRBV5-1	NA	CASSLDILAAATDTQYF	TGCGCCAGCAGTCTGGACATACTAGCGGCTGCCACAGATACGCAGTATTTT
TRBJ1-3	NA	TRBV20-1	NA	CSARDVRFLSGNTIYF	TGCAGTGCTAGAGATGTAAGATTTCTCTCTGGAAACACCATATATTTT
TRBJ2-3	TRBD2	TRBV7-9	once	CAGSTSGRPDTQYF	TGTGCCGGATCGACTAGCGGGAGACCAGATACGCAGTATTTT
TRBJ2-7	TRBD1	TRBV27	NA	CASSWGTGDPYEQYF	TGTGCCAGCAGTTGGGGGACAGGGGATCCATACGAGCAGTACTTC
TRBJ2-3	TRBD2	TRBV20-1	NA	CSAPGTSGRKETDTQYF	TGCAGTGCCCCAGGGACTAGCGGGAGGAAGGAGACAGATACGCAGTATTTT
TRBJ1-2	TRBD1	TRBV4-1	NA	CASSRDRERDGYTF	TGCGCCAGCAGCCGTGACAGGGAACGCGATGGCTACACCTTC
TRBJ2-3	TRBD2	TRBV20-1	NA	CSASSSGRRTDTQYF	TGCAGTGCTAGCTCTAGCGGGAGGAGGACAGATACGCAGTATTTT
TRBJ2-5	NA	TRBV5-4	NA	CASSFFQETQYF	TGTGCCAGCAGCTTCTTCCAAGAGACCCAGTACTTC
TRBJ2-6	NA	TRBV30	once	CAWSVLLQLSGANVLTF	TGTGCCTGGAGTGTTCTTCTTCAGCTCTCTGGGGCCAACGTCCTGACTTTC
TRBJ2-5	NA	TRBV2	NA	CASSTYGVQETQYF	TGTGCCAGCAGCACTTATGGCGTCCAAGAGACCCAGTACTTC
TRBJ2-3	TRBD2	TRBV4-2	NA	CASSQEAGGPRSTDTQYF	TGTGCCAGCAGCCAAGAAGCGGGAGGGCCTCGGAGCACAGATACGCAGTATTTT
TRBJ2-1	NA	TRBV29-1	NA	CSVEDPGEHEQFF	TGCAGCGTTGAAGATCCGGGGGAGCATGAGCAGTTCTTC
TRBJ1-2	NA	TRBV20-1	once	CSARGKRAYGYTF	TGCAGTGCTAGAGGGAAGAGGGCTTATGGCTACACCTTC
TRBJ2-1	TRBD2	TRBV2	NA	CASSEALAGGPNEQFF	TGTGCCAGCAGTGAAGCGCTCGCGGGGGGGCCAAATGAGCAGTTCTTC
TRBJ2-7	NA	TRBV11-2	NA	CASSLQPGSEQYF	TGTGCCAGCAGCTTACAGCCGGGTTCCGAGCAGTACTTC
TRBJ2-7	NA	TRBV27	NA	CASSSRPYEQYF	TGTGCCAGCAGTTCTCGCCCCTACGAGCAGTACTTC
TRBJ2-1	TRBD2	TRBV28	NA	CASSLGTSGIFQFF	TGTGCCAGCAGTTTGGGGACTAGCGGGATTTTTCAGTTCTTC
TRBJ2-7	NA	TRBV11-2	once	CASSLEGQGYSYEQYF	TGTGCCAGCAGCTTAGAAGGTCAGGGGTACTCCTACGAGCAGTACTTC
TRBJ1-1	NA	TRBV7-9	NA	CASSGTREAFF	TGTGCCAGCAGCGGGACAAGGGAAGCTTTCTTT
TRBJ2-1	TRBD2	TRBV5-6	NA	CASSLKGLANEQFF	TGTGCCAGCAGCTTGAAGGGACTAGCGAATGAGCAGTTCTTC
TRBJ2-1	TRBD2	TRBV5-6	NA	CASSLGLVAGANEQFF	TGTGCCAGCAGCTTGGGGTTGGTAGCGGGAGCCAATGAGCAGTTCTTC
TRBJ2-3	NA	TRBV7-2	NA	CASSRTSGGTDTQYF	TGTGCCAGCAGCCGGACCTCTGGGGGCACAGATACGCAGTATTTT
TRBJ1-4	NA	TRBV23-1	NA	CASSQGGASNEKLFF	TGCGCCAGCAGTCAAGGGGGGGCATCTAATGAAAAACTGTTTTTT
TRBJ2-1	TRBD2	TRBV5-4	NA	CASSRKSSGNYNEQFF	TGTGCCAGCAGCCGAAAATCTAGCGGAAATTACAATGAGCAGTTCTTC
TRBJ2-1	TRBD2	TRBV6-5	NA	CASSYRTSGNEQFF	TGTGCCAGCAGTTACCGGACTAGCGGCAATGAGCAGTTCTTC